The 25 T cell receptor beta chains reported below all come from one sample, sequenced in a study of blood T cells in healthy people across ages. A sample-barcoded 5' primer and a J-beta primer mix were used in a second PCR of about 7 to 12 cycles. MiXCR, applied by TCRdb to the 5' RACE reads, yields one record per CDR3 protein. The sample consists of some 1,500,000 distinct CDR3 sequences, 35% to 45% of them appearing once. The sequencing sample was made of blood. These receptors all stem from a woman between 18 and 29 years old in good health.

J is TRBJ1-2 and V is TRBV2, with D maybe TRBD1 (5 bases). CDR1 and CDR2 (germline): SNHLY, FYNNEI. Trimming pared 6 bases from V and 7 bases from J, leaving 15 bases between. CDR3 length: 13 residues. The DNA for the CDR3 is TGTGCCAGCAGCGGGACTGCAGTGCGTGGCTACACCTTC. Translation gives CASSGTAVRGYTF.

Concerning this clonotype itself: This may arise from a read error, as a much more abundant clone is one base away. The chain uses TRBV12-3 or TRBV12-4 and TRBJ1-5; D uncertain. The V and J ends lost 0 bases and 5 bases respectively, with 5 bases between them. The CDR3 runs to 13 residues. CDR3 nucleotides: TGTGCCAGCAGTTTAGCCAGTGATCAGCCCCAGCATTTT. Encoded protein: CASSLASDQPQHF.

This clonotype has a single count. The chain couples TRBV6-2 or TRBV6-3 to TRBJ2-3; D is ambiguous. Germline V gene data show CDR1 as MNHEY and CDR2 as SVGEGT. The CDR3 contains 14 residues. Trimming shortened V by 2 bases and J by 3 bases, and 9 bases separated the two germline ends. CDR3 coding DNA: TGTGCCAGCAGTTACCCGACCAGTACAGATACGCAGTATTTT. As protein: CASSYPTSTDTQYF.

A few counts support this clonotype. The chain links TRBV27 to TRBJ2-7, with D unclear. Germline V CDR1 and CDR2: MNHEY, SMNVEV (reference sequence). The CDR3 runs to 15 residues. The V gene lost 0 bases and the J gene lost 1 base, with 10 bases spanning the gap. DNA of the CDR3: TGTGCCAGCAGTTTATCAGGGTCCCCTTCCTACGAGCAGTACTTC. Residues: CASSLSGSPSYEQYF.

V is TRBV4-1 and J is TRBJ2-7, with D perhaps given as TRBD1 or TRBD2 (6 bases each). This CDR3 is 15 amino acids long. Germline assignment: CDR1 MGHRA and CDR2 YSYEKL. V shed 4 bases and J shed 4 bases, with 17 bases lying between them. CDR3 coding DNA: TGCGCCAGCAGCCGCCTGGAAGGGGGGTTATACGAGCAGTACTTC. Its protein product is CASSRLEGGLYEQYF.

The J gene is TRBJ2-5, the V gene TRBV7-2; 10 bases match TRBD2. In germline, CDR1 is SGHTA, CDR2 FQGNSA. CDR3 size: 19 residues. The V and J ends lost 0 bases and 0 bases, in that order; junction bases with no gene match: 10. In DNA form, the CDR3 reads TGTGCCAGCAGCTTAGCGTCGAGCGGGGGGGCCCTCAACCAAGAGACCCAGTACTTC. Protein product: CASSLASSGGALNQETQYF.

The CDR3 region has the DNA TGTGCCAGCGGGACAACCTCTAACTATGGCTACACCTTC. Its protein is CASGTTSNYGYTF. The gene calls are TRBV7-2 and TRBJ1-2, with a tentative D call TRBD1 (6 bases). The CDR3 sequence is 13 residues long. The ends were cut back, 8 bases at V and 0 bases at J, with 10 bases in the middle. Per germline, CDR1 SGHTA and CDR2 FQGNSA.

A remark on this clonotype: A much bigger clone sits one base away, suggesting this may be a read error. The rearrangement links TRBV4-3 to TRBJ2-3; 7 bases map to TRBD1. The germline gives CDR1 LGHNA, CDR2 YSLEER. The CDR3 is made up of 17 amino acids. V lost 2 bases to trimming and J lost 4 bases; unmatched junction nucleotides: 12. The CDR3 spells CASSQSGFRGHADTQYF. The CDR3 region has the DNA TGCGCCAGCAGCCAATCCGGCTTTAGGGGGCATGCAGATACGCAGTATTTT.

In its sample, this clonotype was seen a few times. V and J are TRBV27 and TRBJ2-5; 7 bases align to TRBD1. The end of the DNA fits TRBJ2-7 better, so the J call may be wrong. The CDR3 consists of 13 residues. Germline V gives CDR1 MNHEY, CDR2 SMNVEV (reference sequence). The chain's CDR3 is CASSFDRVHEQYF. The CDR3, as DNA: TGTGCCAGCAGTTTCGACAGGGTCCACGAGCAGTACTTC.

This clonotype was found a few times. The chain uses TRBV25-1 and TRBJ2-3, with D possibly being TRBD2 (6 bases). CDR1 MGHDK and CDR2 SYGVNS come from the germline V gene. This CDR3 has 16 amino acids. The V end lost 3 bases, the J end lost 2 bases, and 15 bases lay between the germline ends. CDR3 amino acids: CASSDAGTLITDTQYF. The CDR3 DNA is TGTGCCAGCAGTGACGCCGGGACTCTCATCACAGATACGCAGTATTTT.

The V gene is TRBV12-3 or TRBV12-4, the J gene TRBJ2-3, with a tentative D call TRBD1 (5 bases). V shed 1 base and J shed 0 bases, with 14 bases lying between them. The CDR3 sequence is 17 residues long. CDR3 sequence reads: CASSLETVLSSTDTQYF. As DNA, the CDR3 is TGTGCCAGCAGTTTAGAGACAGTCCTTTCTAGCACAGATACGCAGTATTTT.

The chain carries TRBV5-1 and TRBJ1-1; no clear D. CDR3 length: 13 amino acids. The germline CDR1 and CDR2 sequences are SGHRS and YFSETQ. V lost 4 bases, J lost 4 bases, and 11 bases lay in between. CDR3 loop: CASSPFRGTEAFF. The CDR3 DNA sequence: TGCGCCAGCAGCCCCTTTCGGGGCACTGAAGCTTTCTTT.

V is TRBV10-3 and J is TRBJ2-7, with TRBD1 as a possible D gene (6 bases). CDR1 is ENHRY, CDR2 SYGVKD, per germline. The CDR3 is 14 residues long. The ends were cut back, 5 bases at V and 1 base at J, with 12 bases in the middle. The CDR3 bases are TGTGCCATCAGTCATGGACAGACTTCCTACGAGCAGTACTTC. This encodes CAISHGQTSYEQYF.

This rearrangement joins TRBV29-1 to TRBJ1-2; D not certain. The length of the CDR3 is 13 residues. The germline V and J ends were trimmed by 5 bases and 0 bases, with 10 bases remaining between them. Germline CDR1 reads SQVTM; CDR2 reads ANQGSEA. CDR3 DNA sequence: TGCAGCGTTACAGAACTATCTAACTATGGCTACACCTTC. Amino acid sequence: CSVTELSNYGYTF.

Remarks on this clonotype: One end of the junction fails to match germline, which may point to a read error. The J gene is TRBJ2-1, the V gene TRBV7-2; D is unresolved. CDR3 length equals 13 residues. Germline CDR1 is SGHTA and CDR2 is FQGNSA. In nucleotides, the CDR3 is TGTGCCATCAGCTTTCCCCCCTTGGATGAGCAGTTCTTC. Translating it yields CAISFPPLDEQFF.

As regards this clonotype: This sequence may be a read error, since a much larger clone differs from it by one base. The V call is TRBV6-2 or TRBV6-3, the J call TRBJ2-7; D remains unclear. The J call is in doubt because the DNA end fits TRBJ2-1 better. The CDR3 runs to 14 residues. Germline lookup yields CDR1 MNHEY and CDR2 SVGEGT. Here the CDR3 DNA reads TGTGCCAGCAGTTACGGCGGCATTTCCTACGAGCAGTTCTTC. It encodes CASSYGGISYEQFF.

This clonotype was counted a few times. This chain uses TRBV28 with TRBJ2-3, with TRBD2 matching over 7 bases. This CDR3 is built from 15 residues. Germline loops: CDR1 MDHEN, CDR2 SYDVKM. The V segment lost 6 bases and the J segment 5 bases; nucleotides outside the gene matches: 11. The CDR3 is CASSSAGVVRDTQYF. The CDR3 DNA reads TGTGCCAGCAGCTCGGCGGGAGTGGTACGAGATACGCAGTATTTT.

The CDR3 sequence is CASSLGTLRKLFF. DNA of the CDR3: TGCGCCAGCAGCTTGGGGACCTTACGGAAACTGTTTTTT. J is TRBJ1-4 and V is TRBV5-1; D is unclear. This CDR3 contains 13 residues. Germline lookup yields CDR1 SGHRS and CDR2 YFSETQ. Trimming removed 0 bases from V and 11 bases from J, with 11 bases in between. The full variable domain, in which reference TRBV5-1 and TRBJ1-4 provide the parts outside the CDR3, is KAGVTQTPRYLIKTRGQQVTLSCSPISGHRSVSWYQQTPGQGLQFLFEYFSETQRNKGNFPGRFSGRQFSNSRSEMNVSTLELGDSALYLCASSLGTLRKLFFGSGTQLSVL.

This clonotype was counted between two and nine times. The genes are TRBV7-6 and TRBJ2-7, with D hard to call. Germline V gene data show CDR1 as SGHVS and CDR2 as FNYEAQ. The CDR3 covers 16 residues. The V end lost 3 bases, the J end lost 4 bases, and 19 bases lay between the germline ends. The CDR3 DNA reads TGTGCCAGCAGCTTGGGTGCAGGTCTTTTGTCTTACGAGCAGTACTTC. Residues: CASSLGAGLLSYEQYF.

This clonotype was seen a single time. The gene calls are TRBV9 and TRBJ2-3, with D possibly being TRBD1 or TRBD2 (5 bases each). The CDR3 covers 14 residues. Germline loops: CDR1 SGDLS, CDR2 YYNGEE. The V gene lost 4 bases and the J gene lost 5 bases, with 14 bases spanning the gap. Here the CDR3 DNA reads TGTGCCAGCAGCCTACTAGGGGCAGTAGATACGCAGTATTTT. The encoded protein is CASSLLGAVDTQYF.

Regarding this clonotype: A much larger clone differs by one base, so this may be a read error. The J gene is TRBJ2-1, the V gene TRBV12-3 or TRBV12-4; the match to TRBD2 covers 11 bases. The CDR3 has 14 residues. The V gene end was trimmed by 7 bases and the J gene end by 10 bases; junction bases not matched to a gene: 9. CDR3 in amino acids: CASISSGGAREQFF. CDR3 in DNA: TGTGCCAGCATTAGTAGCGGGGGGGCTAGAGAGCAGTTCTTC.

As to this clonotype: Compared with germline, one end of the junction differs, possibly owing to a read error. J is TRBJ2-3 and V is TRBV12-3 or TRBV12-4, with unresolved D. The CDR3 has 14 residues. The CDR3 DNA reads TGTCCCAGCAGTCCTAACCGTAACACAGATACGCAGTATTTT. It specifies CPSSPNRNTDTQYF.

This chain joins TRBV7-9 and TRBJ2-2; tentatively, D is TRBD1 or TRBD2 (6 bases each). This CDR3 spans 14 amino acids. CDR1 SEHNR and CDR2 FQNEAQ come from the germline V gene (reference sequence). Trimming cost V 6 bases and J 2 bases, with 10 bases left between them. CDR3 sequence reads: CASRGGINTGELFF. In DNA, the CDR3 is TGTGCCAGCAGGGGGGGCATAAACACCGGGGAGCTGTTTTTT.

A remark on this clonotype: At one of its ends the junction is not consistent with the germline gene, which may arise from a read error. The chain carries TRBV12-3 or TRBV12-4 and TRBJ2-3, with 9 bases aligning to TRBD2. The CDR3 sequence is 15 residues long. In nucleotides, the CDR3 is TGTGCCAGCAGCCGTAGCGGGGGAGGCCCAGATACGCGGTATTTT. This translates into CASSRSGGGPDTRYF.

The chain recombines TRBV7-2 with TRBJ2-5; D is unclear. From germline, CDR1 is SGHTA and CDR2 FQGNSA. This CDR3 region has 13 residues. V shed 5 bases and J shed 5 bases, with 12 bases lying between them. CDR3 protein: CASSNIVGETQYF. The CDR3 DNA reads TGTGCCAGCAGCAACATTGTAGGGGAGACCCAGTACTTC.